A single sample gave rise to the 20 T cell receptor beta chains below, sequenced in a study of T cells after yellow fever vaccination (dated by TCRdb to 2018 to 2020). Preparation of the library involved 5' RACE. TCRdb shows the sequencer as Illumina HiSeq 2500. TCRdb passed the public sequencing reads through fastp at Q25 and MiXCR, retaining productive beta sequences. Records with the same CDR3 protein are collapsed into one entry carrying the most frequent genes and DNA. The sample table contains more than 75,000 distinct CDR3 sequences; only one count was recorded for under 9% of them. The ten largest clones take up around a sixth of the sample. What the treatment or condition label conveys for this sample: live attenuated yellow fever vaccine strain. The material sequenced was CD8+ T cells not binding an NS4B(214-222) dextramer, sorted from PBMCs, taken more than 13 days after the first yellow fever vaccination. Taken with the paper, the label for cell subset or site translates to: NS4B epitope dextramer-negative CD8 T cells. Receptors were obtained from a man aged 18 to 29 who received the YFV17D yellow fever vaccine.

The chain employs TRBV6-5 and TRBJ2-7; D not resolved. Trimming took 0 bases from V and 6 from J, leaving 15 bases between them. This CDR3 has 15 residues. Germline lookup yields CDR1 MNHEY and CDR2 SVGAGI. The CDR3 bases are TGTGCCAGCAGTTACTCGGGCAGGAGCTCGGCCGAGCAGTACTTC. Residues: CASSYSGRSSAEQYF.

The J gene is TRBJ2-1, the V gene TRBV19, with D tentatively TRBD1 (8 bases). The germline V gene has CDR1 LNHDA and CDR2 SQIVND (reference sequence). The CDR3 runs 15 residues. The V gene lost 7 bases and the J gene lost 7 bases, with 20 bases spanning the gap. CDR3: CASTDRGLGGNEQFF. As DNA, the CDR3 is TGTGCCAGTACCGACAGGGGCCTCGGGGGGAATGAGCAGTTCTTC.

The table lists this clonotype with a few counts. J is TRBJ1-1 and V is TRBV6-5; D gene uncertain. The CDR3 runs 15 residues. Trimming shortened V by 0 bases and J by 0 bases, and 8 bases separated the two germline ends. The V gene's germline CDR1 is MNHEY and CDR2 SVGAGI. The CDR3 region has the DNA TGTGCCAGCAGTTACTCAGCAGTAATGAACACTGAAGCTTTCTTT. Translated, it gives CASSYSAVMNTEAFF.

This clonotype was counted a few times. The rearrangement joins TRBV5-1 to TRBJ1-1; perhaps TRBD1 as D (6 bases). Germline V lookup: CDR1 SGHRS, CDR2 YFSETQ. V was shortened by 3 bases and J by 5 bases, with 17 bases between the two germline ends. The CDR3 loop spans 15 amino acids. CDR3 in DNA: TGCGCCAGCAGCTACCCCGGGGGCGGCGGGACTGAAGCTTTCTTT. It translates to CASSYPGGGGTEAFF.

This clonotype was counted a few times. Written as DNA, the CDR3 is TGTGCCAGCAGCTCCCGGAGGGGACTAGCGGGGGTTATGTATGAGCAGTTCTTC. It codes for CASSSRRGLAGVMYEQFF. The rearrangement links TRBV5-4 to TRBJ2-1, with 14 nucleotides matching TRBD2. The CDR3 is 18 amino acids. J gave up 8 bases and V 3 bases, and 13 bases lay outside the gene matches. Germline-derived CDR1 and CDR2 are SGHNT and YYREEE (reference sequence).

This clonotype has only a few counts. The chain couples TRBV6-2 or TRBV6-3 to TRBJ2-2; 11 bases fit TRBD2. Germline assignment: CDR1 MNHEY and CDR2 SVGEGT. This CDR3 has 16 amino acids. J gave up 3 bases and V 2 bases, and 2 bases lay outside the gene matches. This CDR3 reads CASSYQLAGDTGELFF. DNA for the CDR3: TGTGCCAGCAGTTACCAACTAGCGGGGGACACCGGGGAGCTGTTTTTT.

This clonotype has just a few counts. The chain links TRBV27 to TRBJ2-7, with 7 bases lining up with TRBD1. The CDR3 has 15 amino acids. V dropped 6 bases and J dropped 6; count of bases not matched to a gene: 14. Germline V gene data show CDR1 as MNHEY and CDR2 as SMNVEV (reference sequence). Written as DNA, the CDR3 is TGTGCCAGCAGACCTCGGACAGGTCGTTTCGGCGAGCAGTACGTC. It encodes CASRPRTGRFGEQYV.

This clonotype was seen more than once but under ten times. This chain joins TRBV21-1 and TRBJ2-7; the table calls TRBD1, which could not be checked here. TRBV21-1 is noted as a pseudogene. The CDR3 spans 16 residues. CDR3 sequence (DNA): TGTGCCAGCAGCCCGGGACGACAATCAAGCCAGCGCGAGCAGTACTTC. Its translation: CASSPGRQSSQREQYF.

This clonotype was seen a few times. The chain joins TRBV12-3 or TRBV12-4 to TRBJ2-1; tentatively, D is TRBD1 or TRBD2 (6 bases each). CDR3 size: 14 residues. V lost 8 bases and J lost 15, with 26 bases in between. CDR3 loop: CASSPGGSKVSRFF. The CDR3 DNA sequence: TGTGCCAGCTCACCCGGGGGCAGTAAGGTTTCGCGGTTCTTC.

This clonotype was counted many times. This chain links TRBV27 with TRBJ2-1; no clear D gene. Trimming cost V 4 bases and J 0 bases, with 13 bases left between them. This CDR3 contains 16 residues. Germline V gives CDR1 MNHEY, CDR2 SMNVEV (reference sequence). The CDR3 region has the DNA TGTGCCAGCAGTTCTTTACCTCTACGCTCCTACAATGAGCAGTTCTTC. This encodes CASSSLPLRSYNEQFF.

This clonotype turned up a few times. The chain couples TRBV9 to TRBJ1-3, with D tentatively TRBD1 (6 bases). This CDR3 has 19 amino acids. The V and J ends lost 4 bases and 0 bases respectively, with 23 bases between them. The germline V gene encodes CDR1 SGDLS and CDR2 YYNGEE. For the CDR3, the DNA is TGTGCCAGCAGCCCAACCCGGGACACGATTATTTACTCTGGAAACACCATATATTTT. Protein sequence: CASSPTRDTIIYSGNTIYF.

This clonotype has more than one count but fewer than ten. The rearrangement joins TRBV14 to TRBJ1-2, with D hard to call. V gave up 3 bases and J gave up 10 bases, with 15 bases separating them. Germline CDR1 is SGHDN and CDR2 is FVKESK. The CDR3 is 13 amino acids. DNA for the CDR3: TGTGCCAGCAGCCACCTGGACGATGTTGACTACACCTTC. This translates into CASSHLDDVDYTF.

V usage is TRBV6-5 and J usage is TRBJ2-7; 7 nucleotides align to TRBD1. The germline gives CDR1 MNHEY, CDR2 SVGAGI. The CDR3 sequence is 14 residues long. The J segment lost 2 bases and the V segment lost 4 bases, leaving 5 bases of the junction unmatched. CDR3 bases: TGTGCCAGCAGTTTTTTCAGGGGGACCTACGAGCAGTACTTC. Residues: CASSFFRGTYEQYF.

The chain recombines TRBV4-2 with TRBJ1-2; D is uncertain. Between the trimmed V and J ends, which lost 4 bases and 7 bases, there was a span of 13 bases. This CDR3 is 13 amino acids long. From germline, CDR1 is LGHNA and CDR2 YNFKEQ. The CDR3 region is CASSPLGLLGYTF. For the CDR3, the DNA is TGTGCCAGCAGCCCCCTAGGACTTCTTGGCTACACCTTC.

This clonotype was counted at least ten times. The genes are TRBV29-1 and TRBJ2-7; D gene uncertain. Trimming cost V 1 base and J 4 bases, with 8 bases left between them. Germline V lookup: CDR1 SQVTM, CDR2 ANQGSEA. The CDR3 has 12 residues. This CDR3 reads CSVEGQKYEQYF. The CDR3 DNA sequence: TGCAGCGTTGAAGGCCAGAAATACGAGCAGTACTTC.

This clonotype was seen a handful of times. The CDR3 bases are TGTGCCAGCAGTTACGTAAACTACGAGCAGTACTTC. As protein: CASSYVNYEQYF. The V call is TRBV6-2 or TRBV6-3, the J call TRBJ2-7; the D is unclear. The CDR3 spans 12 residues. V was clipped by 2 bases and J by 3 bases, with 5 bases between them. The V gene's germline CDR1 is MNHEY and CDR2 SVGEGT.

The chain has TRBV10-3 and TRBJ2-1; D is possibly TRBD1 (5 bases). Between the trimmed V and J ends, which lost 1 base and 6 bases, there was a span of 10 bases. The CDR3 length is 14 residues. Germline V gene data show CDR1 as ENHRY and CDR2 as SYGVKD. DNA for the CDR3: TGTGCCATCAGTGAGTTGGGCCAGGGCAATGAGCAGTTCTTC. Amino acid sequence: CAISELGQGNEQFF.

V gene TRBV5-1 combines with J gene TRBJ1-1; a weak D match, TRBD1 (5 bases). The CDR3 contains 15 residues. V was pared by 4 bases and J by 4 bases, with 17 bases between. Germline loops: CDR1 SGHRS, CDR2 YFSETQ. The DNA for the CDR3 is TGCGCCAGCAGCGCTCCCCAGGGCGCGGGCACTGAAGCTTTCTTT. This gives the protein CASSAPQGAGTEAFF.

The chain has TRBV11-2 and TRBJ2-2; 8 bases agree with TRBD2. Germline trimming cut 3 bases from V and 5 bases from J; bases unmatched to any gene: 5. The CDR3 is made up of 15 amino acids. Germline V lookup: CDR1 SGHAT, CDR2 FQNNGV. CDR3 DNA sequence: TGTGCCAGCAGCTTGGGGACTAGGTCGACCGGGGAGCTGTTTTTT. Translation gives CASSLGTRSTGELFF. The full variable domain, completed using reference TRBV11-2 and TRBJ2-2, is EAGVAQSPRYKIIEKRQSVAFWCNPISGHATLYWYQQILGQGPKLLIQFQNNGVVDDSQLPKDRFSAERLKGVDSTLKIQPAKLEDSAVYLCASSLGTRSTGELFFGEGSRLTVL.

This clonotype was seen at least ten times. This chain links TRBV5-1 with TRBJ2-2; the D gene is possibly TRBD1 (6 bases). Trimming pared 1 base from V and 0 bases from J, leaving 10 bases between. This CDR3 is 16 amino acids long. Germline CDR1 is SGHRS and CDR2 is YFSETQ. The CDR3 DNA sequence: TGCGCCAGCAGCTTGTCCAGGGGACCGAACACCGGGGAGCTGTTTTTT. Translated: CASSLSRGPNTGELFF.